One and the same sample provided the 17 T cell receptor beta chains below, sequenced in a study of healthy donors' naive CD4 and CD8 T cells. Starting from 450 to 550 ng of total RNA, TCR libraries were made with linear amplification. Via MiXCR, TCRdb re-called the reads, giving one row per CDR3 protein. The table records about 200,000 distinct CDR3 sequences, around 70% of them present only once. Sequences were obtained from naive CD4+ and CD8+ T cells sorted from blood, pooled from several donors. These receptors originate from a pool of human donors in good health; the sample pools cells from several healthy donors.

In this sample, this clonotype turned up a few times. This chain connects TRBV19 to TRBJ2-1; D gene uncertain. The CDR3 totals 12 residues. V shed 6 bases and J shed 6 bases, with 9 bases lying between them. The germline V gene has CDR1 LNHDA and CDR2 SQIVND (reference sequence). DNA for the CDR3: TGTGCCAGTAGCCTTTGGAGCAATGAGCAGTTCTTC. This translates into CASSLWSNEQFF.

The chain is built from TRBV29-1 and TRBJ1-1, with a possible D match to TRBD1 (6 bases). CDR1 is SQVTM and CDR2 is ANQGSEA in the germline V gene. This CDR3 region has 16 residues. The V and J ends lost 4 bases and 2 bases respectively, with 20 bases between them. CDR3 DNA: TGCAGCGTTGGATTAACAGGGTTTTATTCTAACACTGAAGCTTTCTTT. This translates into CSVGLTGFYSNTEAFF.

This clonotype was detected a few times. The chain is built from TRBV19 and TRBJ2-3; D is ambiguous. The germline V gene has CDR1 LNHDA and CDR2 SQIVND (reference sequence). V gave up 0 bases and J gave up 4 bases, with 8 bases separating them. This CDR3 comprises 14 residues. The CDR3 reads CASSIDRWADTQYF. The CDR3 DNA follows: TGTGCCAGTAGTATAGACAGATGGGCAGATACGCAGTATTTT.

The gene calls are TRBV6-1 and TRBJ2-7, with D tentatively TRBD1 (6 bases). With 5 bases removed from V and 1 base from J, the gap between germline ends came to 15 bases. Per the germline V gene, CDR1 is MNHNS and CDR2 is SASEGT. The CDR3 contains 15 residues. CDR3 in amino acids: CASSYPGTPSYEQYF. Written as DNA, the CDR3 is TGTGCCAGCAGTTACCCCGGGACACCTTCCTACGAGCAGTACTTC.

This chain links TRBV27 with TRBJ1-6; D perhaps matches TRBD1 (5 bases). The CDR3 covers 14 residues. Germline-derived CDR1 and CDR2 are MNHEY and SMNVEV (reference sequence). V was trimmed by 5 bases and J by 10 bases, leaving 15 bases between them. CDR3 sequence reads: CASSTLRGASPLHF. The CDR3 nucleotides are TGTGCCAGCAGTACCCTGAGAGGGGCCTCACCCCTCCACTTT.

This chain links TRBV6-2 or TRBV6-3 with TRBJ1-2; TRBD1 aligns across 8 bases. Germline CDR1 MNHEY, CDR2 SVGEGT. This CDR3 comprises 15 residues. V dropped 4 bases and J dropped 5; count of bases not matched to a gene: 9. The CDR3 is CASSSRQGPSYGYTF. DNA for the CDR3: TGTGCCAGCAGTTCTCGACAGGGGCCGTCGTATGGCTACACCTTC.

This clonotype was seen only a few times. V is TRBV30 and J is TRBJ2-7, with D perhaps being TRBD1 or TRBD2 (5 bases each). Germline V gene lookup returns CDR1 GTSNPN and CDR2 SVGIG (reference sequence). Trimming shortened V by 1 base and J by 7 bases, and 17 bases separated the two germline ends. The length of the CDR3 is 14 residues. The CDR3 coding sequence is TGTGCCTGGAGTGGTGGTAGGGGAGTGAGAGAGCAGTACTTC. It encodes CAWSGGRGVREQYF.

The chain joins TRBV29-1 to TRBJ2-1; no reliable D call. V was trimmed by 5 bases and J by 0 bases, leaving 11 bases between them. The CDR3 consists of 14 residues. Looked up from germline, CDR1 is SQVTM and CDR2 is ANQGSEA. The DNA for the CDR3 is TGCAGCGTTATCGGCCCACGCTCCTACAATGAGCAGTTCTTC. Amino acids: CSVIGPRSYNEQFF.

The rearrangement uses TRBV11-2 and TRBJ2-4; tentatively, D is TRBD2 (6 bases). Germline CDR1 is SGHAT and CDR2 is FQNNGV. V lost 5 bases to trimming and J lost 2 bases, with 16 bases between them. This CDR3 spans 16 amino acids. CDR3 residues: CASSPVEGMTKNIQYF. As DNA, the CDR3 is TGTGCCAGCAGCCCGGTGGAGGGCATGACCAAAAACATTCAGTACTTC.

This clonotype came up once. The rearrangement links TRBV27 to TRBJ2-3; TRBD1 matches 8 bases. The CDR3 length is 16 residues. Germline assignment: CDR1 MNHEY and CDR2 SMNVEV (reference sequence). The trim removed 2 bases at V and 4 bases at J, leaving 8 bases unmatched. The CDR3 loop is CASSLHRTGFADTQYF. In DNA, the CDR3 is TGTGCCAGCAGTTTACATAGGACAGGGTTCGCAGATACGCAGTATTTT.

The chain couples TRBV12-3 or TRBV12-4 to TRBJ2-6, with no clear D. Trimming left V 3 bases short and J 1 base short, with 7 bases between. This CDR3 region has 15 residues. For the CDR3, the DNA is TGTGCCAGCAGTTTGGTGGGGTCTGGGGCCAACGTCCTGACTTTC. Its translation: CASSLVGSGANVLTF.

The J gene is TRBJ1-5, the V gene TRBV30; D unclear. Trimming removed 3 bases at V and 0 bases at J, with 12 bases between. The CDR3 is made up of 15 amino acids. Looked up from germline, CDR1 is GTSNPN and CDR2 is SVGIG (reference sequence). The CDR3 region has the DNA TGTGCCTGGAGCCCACTTTGGGATAGCAATCAGCCCCAGCATTTT. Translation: CAWSPLWDSNQPQHF.

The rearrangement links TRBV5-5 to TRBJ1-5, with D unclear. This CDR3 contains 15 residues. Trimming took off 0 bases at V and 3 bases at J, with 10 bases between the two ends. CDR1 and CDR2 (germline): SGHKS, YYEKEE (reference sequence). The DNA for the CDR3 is TGTGCCAGCAGCTTGGATGGGGTTTCCAATCAGCCCCAGCATTTT. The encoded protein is CASSLDGVSNQPQHF.

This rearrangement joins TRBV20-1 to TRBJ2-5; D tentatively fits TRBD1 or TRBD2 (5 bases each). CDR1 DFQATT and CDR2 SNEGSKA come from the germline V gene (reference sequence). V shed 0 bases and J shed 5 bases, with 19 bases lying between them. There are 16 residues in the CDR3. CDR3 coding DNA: TGCAGTGCTAGAGACCCCCAGGGACCCTTGCATGAGACCCAGTACTTC. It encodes CSARDPQGPLHETQYF.

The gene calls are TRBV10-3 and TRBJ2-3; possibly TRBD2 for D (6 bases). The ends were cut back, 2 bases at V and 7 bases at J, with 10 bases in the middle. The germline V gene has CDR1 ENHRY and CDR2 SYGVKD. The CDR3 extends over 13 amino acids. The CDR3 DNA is TGTGCCATCAGTGAGCAGGACTACCATACGCAGTATTTT. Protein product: CAISEQDYHTQYF.

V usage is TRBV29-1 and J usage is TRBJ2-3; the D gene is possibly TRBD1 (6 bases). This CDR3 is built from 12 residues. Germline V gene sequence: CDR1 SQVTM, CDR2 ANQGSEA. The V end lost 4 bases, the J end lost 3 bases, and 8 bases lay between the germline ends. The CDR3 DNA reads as TGCAGCGTTGGGGACATGACAGATACGCAGTATTTT. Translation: CSVGDMTDTQYF.

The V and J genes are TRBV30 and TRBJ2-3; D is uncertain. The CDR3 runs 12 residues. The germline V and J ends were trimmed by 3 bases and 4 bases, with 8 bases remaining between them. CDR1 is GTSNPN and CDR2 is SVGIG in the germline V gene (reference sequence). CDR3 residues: CAWRVWPDTQYF. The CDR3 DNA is TGTGCCTGGAGAGTCTGGCCAGATACGCAGTATTTT.